What follows are 20 T cell receptor beta chains derived from one specimen sequenced in a study of cytomegalovirus exposure and HLA in healthy donors. The PCR employed 60 Vbeta primers together with 13 Jbeta primers. Clones were sequenced by immunoSEQ multiplex PCR, and TCRdb holds only the in-frame ones, with some missing. The sample contains roughly 150,000 clones, about 75% of which appear only once. Sequenced material: PBMCs. The receptors shown here come from a woman in her forties or fifties in good health and CMV-seropositive.

The rearrangement links TRBV6-5 to TRBJ1-2, with 9 bases identical to TRBD1. CDR1 and CDR2 from the germline V gene are MNHEY and SVGAGI. J lost 14 bases, V lost 5 bases, and 6 bases had no gene match. The CDR3 is made up of 11 amino acids. CDR3 sequence reads: CASSAGTGRTF. CDR3 DNA sequence: TGTGCCAGCAGTGCCGGGACAGGGAGGACCTTC.

This clone has just a few counts. The CDR3 DNA sequence: TGTGCCATCAGCTTTAGACAGGAAGCGACCTCGGACACCGGGGAGCTGTTTTTT. Its translation is CAISFRQEATSDTGELFF. The V and J genes are TRBV10-3 and TRBJ2-2, with a tentative D call TRBD1 (6 bases). Germline CDR1 is ENHRY and CDR2 is SYGVKD. The V gene lost 6 bases and the J gene lost 3 bases, with 23 bases spanning the gap. CDR3 size: 18 residues.

This chain joins TRBV7-6 and TRBJ1-3, with a tentative D call TRBD1 (5 bases). The CDR3 spans 16 residues. V was trimmed by 5 bases and J by 2 bases, leaving 16 bases between them. The germline V gene encodes CDR1 SGHVS and CDR2 FNYEAQ. In DNA form, the CDR3 reads TGTGCCAGCAGCCGAGAGCAGGGTGGTACTGGAAACACCATATATTTT. This codes for CASSREQGGTGNTIYF.

The J gene is TRBJ2-2, the V gene TRBV2; perhaps TRBD1 as D (5 bases). CDR1 and CDR2 from the germline V gene are SNHLY and FYNNEI. Trimming took 2 bases from V and 4 from J, leaving 11 bases between them. The CDR3 runs 15 residues. CDR3 nucleotide sequence: TGTGCCAGCAGTGAAATAGGCCAGGGCACCGGGGAGCTGTTTTTT. Amino acid sequence: CASSEIGQGTGELFF.

J is TRBJ2-1 and V is TRBV6-6, with a possible D match to TRBD2 (6 bases). The CDR3 totals 15 residues. V was trimmed by 5 bases and J by 5 bases, leaving 16 bases between them. The V gene's germline CDR1 is MNHNY and CDR2 SVGAGI (reference sequence). The CDR3 loop is CASSNRDLEHNEQFF. As DNA, the CDR3 is TGTGCCAGCAGTAACCGGGACTTAGAGCACAATGAGCAGTTCTTC.

About this clone: Distinct nucleotide sequences in the sample also encode this CDR3. The chain couples TRBV5-1 to TRBJ2-5; 9 bases are shared with TRBD2. CDR3 length: 14 residues. Germline loops: CDR1 SGHRS, CDR2 YFSETQ. With V trimmed by 7 bases and J by 4 bases, 8 bases remained unmatched. The CDR3 sequence is CASSLAGRGETQYF. In nucleotides, the CDR3 is TGCGCCAGCTCTCTAGCGGGGCGCGGAGAGACCCAGTACTTC.

The V gene is TRBV6-5, the J gene TRBJ1-2; D gene unclear. V shed 8 bases and J shed 4 bases, with 20 bases lying between them. Germline CDR1 reads MNHEY; CDR2 reads SVGAGI. The CDR3 sequence is 15 residues long. Written as DNA, the CDR3 is TGTGCCAGCTCCCCGGAACACGGGATTCGCTATGGCTACACCTTC. Its translation: CASSPEHGIRYGYTF.

This clone has only a few counts. The chain has TRBV21-1 and TRBJ1-4. TRBV21-1 is a pseudogene. The CDR3 length is 14 residues. CDR3 sequence (DNA): TGTGCCAGCAAAAAGCGGGACCGTGATGAAAAACTGTTTTTT. This gives the protein CASKKRDRDEKLFF.

In this sample, this clone turned up once. The CDR3 coding sequence is TGTGCCAGCAGTCCGAGCGGGGAGCTGTTTTTT. Its translation is CASSPSGELFF. V and J are TRBV2 and TRBJ2-2, with D unclear. The CDR3 length is 11 residues. CDR1 and CDR2 (germline): SNHLY, FYNNEI. Trimming removed 5 bases at V and 7 bases at J, with 5 bases between.

The rearrangement links TRBV5-1 to TRBJ2-1, with unresolved D. This CDR3 is 14 amino acids long. Trimming removed 0 bases from V and 7 bases from J, with 11 bases in between. Germline-derived CDR1 and CDR2 are SGHRS and YFSETQ. The CDR3 sequence is CASSLGGHSNEQFF. The CDR3 nucleotides are TGCGCCAGCAGCTTGGGAGGCCACTCTAATGAGCAGTTCTTC.

The V call is TRBV2, the J call TRBJ2-7; 14 positions agree with TRBD2. Trimming removed 6 bases from V and 7 bases from J; junction bases left unmatched: 8. The CDR3 contains 15 residues. Germline assignment: CDR1 SNHLY and CDR2 FYNNEI. CDR3 region: CASRGLAGALGEQYF. Here the CDR3 DNA reads TGTGCCAGCAGGGGACTAGCGGGGGCCTTGGGGGAGCAGTACTTC.

The chain links TRBV2 to TRBJ1-1; no clear D gene. Germline V lookup: CDR1 SNHLY, CDR2 FYNNEI. This CDR3 has 13 amino acids. V was trimmed by 7 bases and J by 3 bases, leaving 12 bases between them. CDR3 in amino acids: CASNLSQDTEAFF. The CDR3 bases are TGTGCCAGCAACCTCAGTCAGGACACTGAAGCTTTCTTT.

The V gene is TRBV30, the J gene TRBJ1-5; possible D gene TRBD1, 6 bases. The CDR3 sequence is 15 residues long. V lost 2 bases and J lost 2, with 13 bases in between. The germline V gene encodes CDR1 GTSNPN and CDR2 SVGIG (reference sequence). This CDR3 is CAWSRGASGNQPQHF. The CDR3 bases are TGTGCCTGGAGTCGGGGGGCGAGTGGCAATCAGCCCCAGCATTTT.

The V call is TRBV10-2, the J call TRBJ1-1; tentatively, D is TRBD1 (6 bases). This CDR3 has 15 residues. V was shortened by 3 bases and J by 0 bases, with 11 bases between the two germline ends. Germline lookup yields CDR1 WSHSY and CDR2 SAAADI. This chain's CDR3 is CASSDRGEVNTEAFF. The DNA of the CDR3 is TGCGCCAGCAGTGACAGGGGTGAGGTGAACACTGAAGCTTTCTTT.

This clone appeared once. V gene TRBV7-9 combines with J gene TRBJ2-2; D is undetermined. The V gene lost 5 bases and the J gene lost 5 bases, with 3 bases spanning the gap. Germline CDR1 reads SEHNR; CDR2 reads FQNEAQ (reference sequence). This CDR3 region has 11 residues. CDR3 nucleotide sequence: TGTGCCAGCAGCCCTACCGGGGAGCTGTTTTTT. It is translated as CASSPTGELFF.

This clone was found a few times. The chain is built from TRBV5-1 and TRBJ1-1; D perhaps matches TRBD1 (5 bases). The germline V and J ends were trimmed by 1 base and 5 bases, with 15 bases remaining between them. The CDR3 consists of 15 residues. CDR1 is SGHRS and CDR2 is YFSETQ in the germline V gene. CDR3 amino acids: CASSLRWGGGTEAFF. CDR3 bases: TGCGCCAGCAGCTTGAGGTGGGGGGGTGGAACTGAAGCTTTCTTT.

This chain uses TRBV18 with TRBJ1-1; 8 nucleotides agree with TRBD1. Germline lookup yields CDR1 KGHSH and CDR2 LQKENI. The CDR3 runs to 15 residues. Trimming cost V 1 base and J 8 bases; bases outside gene matches: 9. The CDR3 loop is CASSPQTGAPGEAFF. The CDR3 bases are TGTGCCAGCTCACCACAGACAGGGGCTCCTGGAGAAGCTTTCTTT. Full variable domain (missing parts from reference TRBV18 and TRBJ1-1): NAGVMQNPRHLVRRRGQEARLRCSPMKGHSHVYWYRQLPEEGLKFMVYLQKENIIDESGMPKERFSAEFPKEGPSILRIQQVVRGDSAAYFCASSPQTGAPGEAFFGQGTRLTVV.

This CDR3 is CASSSIGGYEQYF. The CDR3, as DNA: TGTGCCAGCAGTTCAATTGGGGGGTACGAGCAGTACTTC. The V and J genes are TRBV27 and TRBJ2-7; D is possibly TRBD2 (6 bases). V gave up 4 bases and J gave up 4 bases, with 11 bases separating them. Germline assignment: CDR1 MNHEY and CDR2 SMNVEV (reference sequence). The CDR3 has 13 residues.

This chain joins TRBV19 and TRBJ1-5; D remains ambiguous. Germline V gene sequence: CDR1 LNHDA, CDR2 SQIVND (reference sequence). The CDR3 has 12 amino acids. Between the trimmed V and J ends, which lost 1 base and 6 bases, there was a span of 4 bases. The CDR3 region has the DNA TGTGCCAGTAGTATAGGGCTTCAGCCCCAGCATTTT. This gives the protein CASSIGLQPQHF.

Turning to this clone: Other DNA variants within this sample encode the same CDR3. The chain carries TRBV5-1 and TRBJ2-5; weak D call: TRBD1 (6 bases). There are 14 residues in the CDR3. In germline, CDR1 is SGHRS, CDR2 YFSETQ. V lost 0 bases to trimming and J lost 2 bases, with 8 bases between them. CDR3 bases: TGCGCCAGCAGCTTGGCCGGACAGCAAGAGACCCAGTACTTC. Protein: CASSLAGQQETQYF.